The source of this TCR beta chain is a study of blood T cells in healthy people across ages. Overall study findings and caveats: Observed TCR beta diversity per million T cells went down as age went up. This fall followed a roughly linear course with age.

The second PCR ran about 6 to 11 cycles with a sample-barcoded 5' primer and J-beta primers. Every cDNA was tagged by a template-switch adaptor with 12 random nucleotides. In TCRdb, the 5' RACE reads were re-called with MiXCR into one record per CDR3 protein. The table records some 800,000 distinct CDR3 sequences, roughly 44% of them present only once. With 6 bases removed from V and 0 bases from J, the gap between germline ends came to 20 bases. CDR3 length: 17 amino acids. The germline CDR1 and CDR2 sequences are SGHVS and FNYEAQ. The sample, around 9.9 milliliters of peripheral blood, was drawn from each donor. There are a few counts of this clonotype. What it binds is unknown.

The receptor comes from a man in his sixties in good health. The V call is TRBV7-6, the J call TRBJ2-5, with D perhaps matching TRBD2 (6 bases). The sequencing sample was made of blood. The CDR3 loop is CASSFTPEGQDQETQYF. The CDR3 nucleotides are TGTGCCAGCAGTTTCACCCCGGAGGGTCAGGACCAAGAGACCCAGTACTTC.